Listed here are 10 T cell receptor beta chains from one sample, sequenced in a study of blood T cell repertoires in COVID-19. Clones were read by immunoSEQ multiplex PCR, and TCRdb kept only the in-frame ones, dropping some. The sample comprises about 60,000 clones, around four fifths of which are singletons, and about 5.9% rests with the top ten. What was sequenced was peripheral blood. These receptors came from a human donor in a cohort sampled during active COVID-19.

V usage is TRBV18 and J usage is TRBJ2-7; 12 nucleotides match TRBD2. The junction had 4 bases not matched to a gene; V was cut back by 3 bases and J by 4 bases. The CDR3 has 15 amino acids. Per germline, CDR1 KGHSH and CDR2 LQKENI. The CDR3 sequence is CASSPLAGGWYEQYF. The DNA of the CDR3 is TGTGCCAGCTCACCTCTAGCGGGAGGGTGGTACGAGCAGTACTTC.

This clone occurred a few times. The chain couples TRBV27 to TRBJ2-3; D may be TRBD1 (6 bases). V was pared by 9 bases and J by 3 bases, with 19 bases between. There are 15 residues in the CDR3. Germline V gene lookup returns CDR1 MNHEY and CDR2 SMNVEV (reference sequence). CDR3 coding DNA: TGTGCCAGTGGGACGGTGGGCAGGGGTACAGATACGCAGTATTTT. Encoded protein: CASGTVGRGTDTQYF.

This clone showed up just once. The chain carries TRBV30 and TRBJ2-3; no clear D. Germline V gives CDR1 GTSNPN, CDR2 SVGIG (reference sequence). With 0 bases removed from V and 0 bases from J, the gap between germline ends came to 4 bases. The CDR3 has 13 residues. The CDR3: CAWSVRSTDTQYF. CDR3 nucleotide sequence: TGTGCCTGGAGTGTACGGAGCACAGATACGCAGTATTTT.

The rearrangement links TRBV28 to TRBJ1-5; D is possibly TRBD1 (6 bases). This CDR3 contains 13 residues. The V end was cut by 4 bases, the J end by 6 bases, with 10 bases between. Germline CDR1 reads MDHEN; CDR2 reads SYDVKM. The CDR3 spells CASSSGGPQPQHF. CDR3 nucleotides: TGTGCCAGCAGTTCGGGGGGGCCTCAGCCCCAGCATTTT.

The rearrangement uses TRBV9 and TRBJ2-2; TRBD1 aligns across 10 bases. Germline V gene sequence: CDR1 SGDLS, CDR2 YYNGEE. V was pared by 3 bases and J by 5 bases, with 4 bases of the junction left unmatched. The CDR3 covers 15 residues. CDR3 in amino acids: CASSGQGAWTGELFF. CDR3 nucleotides: TGTGCCAGCAGCGGACAGGGGGCGTGGACCGGGGAGCTGTTTTTT.

J is TRBJ1-4 and V is TRBV9; D unclear. Looked up from germline, CDR1 is SGDLS and CDR2 is YYNGEE. The ends were cut back, 3 bases at V and 0 bases at J, with 12 bases in the middle. The CDR3 totals 16 residues. The CDR3 protein is CASSGGQHATNEKLFF. The CDR3 nucleotides are TGTGCCAGCAGCGGAGGCCAACACGCAACTAATGAAAAACTGTTTTTT.

The gene calls are TRBV25-1 and TRBJ1-2, with TRBD1 matching over 8 bases. Per germline, CDR1 MGHDK and CDR2 SYGVNS. Losses at the gene ends were 3 bases for V and 11 bases for J; bases not matched to a gene: 14. The CDR3 is made up of 15 amino acids. The CDR3 region is CASSDYNTRTGSYTF. The CDR3 DNA sequence: TGTGCCAGCAGTGACTACAATACCCGGACAGGGAGTTACACCTTC.

In this sample, this clone turned up a few times. The rearrangement uses TRBV7-2 and TRBJ2-1; D remains ambiguous. The CDR3 contains 15 residues. The ends were cut back, 2 bases at V and 0 bases at J, with 8 bases in the middle. Per the germline V gene, CDR1 is SGHTA and CDR2 is FQGNSA. The CDR3 region is CASSLRRSSYNEQFF. The CDR3 bases are TGTGCCAGCAGCTTAAGGAGAAGCTCCTACAATGAGCAGTTCTTC.

This clone has a single count. The rearrangement links TRBV12-3 or TRBV12-4 to TRBJ2-7; possible D gene TRBD1, 5 bases. The CDR3 consists of 13 residues. V gave up 3 bases and J gave up 1 base, with 7 bases separating them. The CDR3 DNA follows: TGTGCCAGCAGTTTCTACAGGTCCTACGAGCAGTACTTC. It codes for CASSFYRSYEQYF.

The chain joins TRBV5-1 to TRBJ2-5, with TRBD1 matching 7 bases. With V trimmed by 4 bases and J by 1 base, 4 bases remained unmatched. From germline, CDR1 is SGHRS and CDR2 YFSETQ. The CDR3 is made up of 14 amino acids. The CDR3 coding sequence is TGCGCCAGCAGCCATGGGACAGTCCAAGAGACCCAGTACTTC. Residues: CASSHGTVQETQYF.